This TCR beta chain appears in the sequencing data of a study of shared clonotypes between healthy human individuals. Generated by immunoSEQ multiplex PCR, the TCRdb table keeps only in-frame clones and is missing some. The table lists roughly 660,000 clones, roughly 87% of them singletons. CDR3 length equals 15 residues. J lost 3 bases, V lost 7 bases, and 11 bases had no gene match. Per germline, CDR1 LNHDA and CDR2 SQIVND (reference sequence). Sequences were obtained from memory CD8+ T cells from PBMCs. The subset here: CD45RO+ cells pooled with CCR7-negative TemRA cells. The sequence was obtained from a young man in good health. Some clones in this sample may be carry-over from other donors' samples. The chain employs TRBV19 and TRBJ1-2; 7 bases align to TRBD1. CDR3 coding DNA: TGTGCCAGTAACAGGGGAAAAATTTGGGACTATGGCTACACCTTC. This encodes CASNRGKIWDYGYTF.